This T cell receptor (beta chain) was captured in a study of shared clonotypes between healthy human individuals. The length of the CDR3 is 14 residues. Trimming took 0 bases from V and 5 from J, leaving 11 bases between them. Per germline, CDR1 MNHEY and CDR2 SVGAGI. Clones were read by immunoSEQ multiplex PCR, and TCRdb kept only the in-frame ones, dropping some. This repertoire shows roughly 320,000 clones, over 75% found once; its top ten account for about a sixth. The rearrangement uses TRBV6-5 and TRBJ2-7; the D is unclear. Sequencing was done on a sample of memory CD8+ T cells sorted from blood. Noted subset: CD45RO+ cells pooled with CCR7-negative TemRA cells. This TCR derives from a man aged 18 to 29 in good health. The CDR3 loop reads CASSYSDSGDEQYF. The CDR3 nucleotides are TGTGCCAGCAGTTACTCCGATTCTGGGGACGAGCAGTACTTC.